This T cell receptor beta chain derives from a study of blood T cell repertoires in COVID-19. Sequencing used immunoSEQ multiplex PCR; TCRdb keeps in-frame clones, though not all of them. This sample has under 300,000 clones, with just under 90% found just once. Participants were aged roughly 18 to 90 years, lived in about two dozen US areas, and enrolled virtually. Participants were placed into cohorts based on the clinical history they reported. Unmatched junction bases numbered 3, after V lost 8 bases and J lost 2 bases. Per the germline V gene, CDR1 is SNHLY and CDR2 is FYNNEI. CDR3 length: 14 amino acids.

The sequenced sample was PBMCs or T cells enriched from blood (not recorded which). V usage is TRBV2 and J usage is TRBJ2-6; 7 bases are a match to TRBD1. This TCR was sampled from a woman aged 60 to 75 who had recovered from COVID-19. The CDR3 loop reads CASGDRAGANVLTF. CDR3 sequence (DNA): TGTGCCAGCGGAGACAGGGCTGGGGCCAACGTCCTGACTTTC.